The next 23 T cell receptor beta chains were all read from a single sample in a study of blood T cell repertoires in COVID-19. The method was immunoSEQ multiplex PCR; TCRdb's version includes in-frame clones alone and lacks a portion of them. The sample records hundreds of thousands of clones, less than 90% being singletons. The sequenced sample was PBMCs or T cells enriched from blood (not recorded which). The receptors shown here come from a woman aged 30 to 39 who had recovered from COVID-19.

The chain joins TRBV19 to TRBJ2-1, with D possibly TRBD1 on 5 matching bases. Germline V lookup: CDR1 LNHDA, CDR2 SQIVND (reference sequence). Deletions cut 7 bases from V and 10 bases from J, with 14 bases between. The CDR3 is made up of 12 amino acids. The CDR3 DNA sequence: TGTGCCAGTAAGGATCGGACACCCGAGCAGTTCTTC. Translating it yields CASKDRTPEQFF.

The CDR3 DNA reads TGTGCCAGCAGCTTAGTAGGAGGGGAGCAAAGCTACACCTTC. Encoded protein: CASSLVGGEQSYTF. The rearrangement joins TRBV7-9 to TRBJ1-2; D is possibly TRBD1 (5 bases). The ends were cut back, 1 base at V and 9 bases at J, with 15 bases in the middle. The CDR3 extends over 14 amino acids. Germline CDR1 is SEHNR and CDR2 is FQNEAQ (reference sequence). Drawing the rest from reference TRBV7-9 and TRBJ1-2, the complete variable domain is DTGVSQNPRHKITKRGQNVTFRCDPISEHNRLYWYRQTLGQGPEFLTYFQNEAQLEKSRLLSDRFSAERPKGSFSTLEIQRTEQGDSAMYLCASSLVGGEQSYTFGSGTRLTVV.

This chain links TRBV14 with TRBJ2-1, with TRBD2 matching 11 bases. This CDR3 comprises 17 residues. V shed 3 bases and J 6 bases; nucleotides not matched to a gene: 10. Germline V lookup: CDR1 SGHDN, CDR2 FVKESK. The CDR3 nucleotides are TGTGCCAGCAGCCACCCGTGGGGCCTAGCGGGGGGCAATGAGCAGTTCTTC. Translating it yields CASSHPWGLAGGNEQFF.

For the CDR3, the DNA is TGTGCCAGTAGTATCGGACAAACTAGCACAGATACGCAGTATTTT. It is translated as CASSIGQTSTDTQYF. The V and J genes are TRBV19 and TRBJ2-3; a possible D gene is TRBD1 (5 bases). Trimming left V 3 bases short and J 0 bases short, with 10 bases between. In germline, CDR1 is LNHDA, CDR2 SQIVND (reference sequence). This CDR3 has 15 residues.

The gene calls are TRBV5-1 and TRBJ2-5; D gene uncertain. Germline CDR1 reads SGHRS; CDR2 reads YFSETQ. CDR3 length equals 13 residues. V was pared by 0 bases and J by 4 bases, with 7 bases between. The CDR3 spells CASSLGPSETQYF. The CDR3 bases are TGCGCCAGCAGCTTGGGGCCTTCAGAGACCCAGTACTTC.

This clone was seen once. CDR3 region: CASRAQGVTEAFF. The CDR3 DNA follows: TGTGCCAGCAGAGCGCAGGGGGTTACTGAAGCTTTCTTT. The rearrangement uses TRBV6-5 and TRBJ1-1; 7 bases match TRBD1. The CDR3 is 13 amino acids. V lost 6 bases and J lost 5; bases outside the gene matches: 6. Germline loops: CDR1 MNHEY, CDR2 SVGAGI.

CDR3 in DNA: TGTGCCAGTAATCAACAGGGGTCGTACGAGCAGTACTTC. As protein: CASNQQGSYEQYF. The chain has TRBV19 and TRBJ2-7; TRBD1 matches 7 bases. This CDR3 spans 13 amino acids. Losses at the gene ends were 7 bases for V and 4 bases for J; bases not matched to a gene: 7. Germline V CDR1 and CDR2: LNHDA, SQIVND (reference sequence).

Here the CDR3 reads CASSRSNQPQHF. Here the CDR3 DNA reads TGTGCCAGCAGTCGGAGCAATCAGCCCCAGCATTTT. This rearrangement joins TRBV5-8 to TRBJ1-5; D ambiguous. V lost 5 bases, J lost 1 base, and 4 bases lay in between. This CDR3 has 12 amino acids. The V gene's germline CDR1 is SGHTS and CDR2 YDEGEE.

The V gene is TRBV6-4, the J gene TRBJ1-1, with 7 bases lining up with TRBD1. V lost 5 bases to trimming and J lost 2 bases; unmatched junction nucleotides: 5. This CDR3 has 14 residues. Germline assignment: CDR1 MRHNA and CDR2 SNTAGT. CDR3 sequence: CASSPTGENTEAFF. In DNA, the CDR3 is TGTGCCAGCAGTCCAACAGGGGAAAACACTGAAGCTTTCTTT.

This chain connects TRBV9 to TRBJ2-1; 7 positions match TRBD2. CDR3 length equals 15 residues. Germline-derived CDR1 and CDR2 are SGDLS and YYNGEE. The trim removed 0 bases at V and 4 bases at J, leaving 4 bases unmatched. Here the CDR3 reads CASSVAGGPYNEQFF. The CDR3 DNA reads as TGTGCCAGCAGCGTAGCGGGGGGTCCATACAATGAGCAGTTCTTC.

V gene TRBV7-6 combines with J gene TRBJ1-2; 9 bases map to TRBD1. Germline-derived CDR1 and CDR2 are SGHVS and FNYEAQ. V trimming: 5 bases; J trimming: 6 bases; junction bases outside the gene matches: 10. The CDR3 runs 15 residues. CDR3 sequence (DNA): TGTGCCAGCAGCCCAGGCCCCGGGACAGGGAATGGCTACACCTTC. This gives the protein CASSPGPGTGNGYTF.

This clone was counted between two and nine times. This chain connects TRBV5-5 to TRBJ1-6, with unresolved D. From germline, CDR1 is SGHKS and CDR2 YYEKEE (reference sequence). The CDR3 spans 16 residues. V lost 4 bases and J 7 bases, leaving 18 bases between the germline ends. CDR3 DNA: TGTGCCAGCAGCCCCGAGGGTACCGGGAGCAATTCACCCCTCCACTTT. It yields the protein CASSPEGTGSNSPLHF. The entire variable domain, with the rest obtained from reference TRBV5-5 and TRBJ1-6, is as follows: DAGVTQSPTHLIKTRGQQVTLRCSPISGHKSVSWYQQVLGQGPQFIFQYYEKEERGRGNFPDRFSARQFPNYSSELNVNALLLGDSALYLCASSPEGTGSNSPLHFGNGTRLTVT.

The CDR3 is CASSPGQAKASPLHF. The CDR3 DNA sequence: TGTGCCAGTAGTCCGGGACAGGCGAAGGCTTCACCCCTCCACTTT. The V call is TRBV19, the J call TRBJ1-6; 8 nucleotides match TRBD1. The CDR3 runs 15 residues. The V and J ends lost 5 bases and 9 bases, in that order; junction bases with no gene match: 9. Germline V lookup: CDR1 LNHDA, CDR2 SQIVND (reference sequence).

This chain joins TRBV18 and TRBJ1-1; D unclear. Trimming cost V 3 bases and J 0 bases, with 20 bases left between them. The CDR3 covers 18 residues. Germline lookup yields CDR1 KGHSH and CDR2 LQKENI. This CDR3 is CASSPSRGKQNMNTEAFF. The CDR3 nucleotides read TGTGCCAGCTCACCCTCACGCGGGAAGCAAAACATGAACACTGAAGCTTTCTTT.

The chain recombines TRBV28 with TRBJ1-5; 8 bases are a match to TRBD1. Trimming at V came to 2 bases and at J to 2 bases, leaving 5 bases not matched to a gene. The CDR3 runs to 16 residues. Germline V lookup: CDR1 MDHEN, CDR2 SYDVKM. The CDR3 bases are TGTGCCAGCAGTTTACCCAGGGGGCCGGGCAATCAGCCCCAGCATTTT. The encoded protein is CASSLPRGPGNQPQHF.

The genes are TRBV4-1 and TRBJ2-7; D is perhaps TRBD2 (7 bases). Trimming took 0 bases from V and 6 from J, leaving 9 bases between them. Germline CDR1 MGHRA, CDR2 YSYEKL. There are 13 residues in the CDR3. The CDR3 DNA is TGCGCCAGCAGCCAAGAGGGAGGGGGCGAGCAGTACTTC. Residues: CASSQEGGGEQYF.

The chain joins TRBV5-1 to TRBJ1-1, with D possibly matching TRBD1 (5 bases). The CDR3 extends over 15 amino acids. V lost 0 bases and J lost 3, with 12 bases in between. The germline V gene encodes CDR1 SGHRS and CDR2 YFSETQ. The CDR3 DNA is TGCGCCAGCAGCTTGGGTACTTTAGGGGACACTGAAGCTTTCTTT. It encodes CASSLGTLGDTEAFF.

This CDR3 reads CASSPWTGGLTGELFF. CDR3 sequence (DNA): TGTGCCAGCAGCCCCTGGACAGGCGGGTTGACCGGGGAGCTGTTTTTT. The V gene is TRBV9, the J gene TRBJ2-2; 7 bases fit TRBD1. CDR3 length: 16 residues. The ends lost 4 bases at V and 5 bases at J; junction bases unmatched: 11. Germline CDR1 reads SGDLS; CDR2 reads YYNGEE.

The V call is TRBV20-1, the J call TRBJ2-1; 11 bases agree with TRBD2. In germline, CDR1 is DFQATT, CDR2 SNEGSKA (reference sequence). This CDR3 spans 13 amino acids. The J segment lost 7 bases and the V segment lost 3 bases, leaving 2 bases of the junction unmatched. The CDR3 nucleotides are TGCAGTGCTAGTGCTAGCGGGGGGAATGAGCAGTTCTTC. Translating gives CSASASGGNEQFF.

The V gene is TRBV28, the J gene TRBJ2-3, with D perhaps TRBD1 (7 bases). The ends were cut back, 6 bases at V and 4 bases at J, with 14 bases in the middle. The CDR3 runs 14 residues. In germline, CDR1 is MDHEN, CDR2 SYDVKM. For the CDR3, the DNA is TGTGCCAGCAGAGGGGGCGGGATCGCAGATACGCAGTATTTT. This translates into CASRGGGIADTQYF.

This clone showed up just once. V usage is TRBV28 and J usage is TRBJ1-6, with a weak D call TRBD1 (6 bases). The germline V and J ends were trimmed by 5 bases and 7 bases, with 15 bases remaining between them. Germline CDR1 MDHEN, CDR2 SYDVKM. The CDR3 extends over 15 amino acids. The DNA for the CDR3 is TGTGCCAGCAGTCCCCTCACAGGGCCAAATTCACCCCTCCACTTT. Translating gives CASSPLTGPNSPLHF.

A single count supports this clone. This chain links TRBV6-2 or TRBV6-3 with TRBJ1-1; 8 nucleotides agree with TRBD1. There are 15 residues in the CDR3. V was clipped by 6 bases and J by 0 bases; unmatched bases: 6. The germline CDR1 and CDR2 sequences are MNHEY and SVGEGT. This chain's CDR3 is CASSRDRTMNTEAFF. The CDR3 DNA sequence: TGTGCCAGCAGCCGGGACAGGACCATGAACACTGAAGCTTTCTTT.

The chain combines TRBV20-1 with TRBJ1-6; possible D gene TRBD1, 6 bases. The germline gives CDR1 DFQATT, CDR2 SNEGSKA (reference sequence). V lost 8 bases to trimming and J lost 14 bases, with 16 bases between them. The CDR3 loop spans 11 amino acids. The CDR3 nucleotides are TGCAGTTCAAAACAGGGTTTAACCCTCCACTTT. Protein sequence: CSSKQGLTLHF.